This TCR beta chain emerged from a study of blood T cell repertoires in COVID-19 (dated by TCRdb to about 2020). Looking at the study overall: Samples covering the acute and convalescent phases of COVID-19 were provided by collaborators in the United States, Italy and Spain. A freely available public database, intended as a resource for researchers studying the immune response to SARS-CoV-2, is where the repertoires were released. The material from the prospective study consisted of cDNA or gDNA derived from T cells, B-cell-depleted T cells, or PBMCs. Sample metadata almost always included a de-identified subject ID, COVID-19 status, age in years and sex. Deeply sampled blood TCRbeta repertoires from subjects exposed to, actively infected with, or recovered from COVID-19 were included in the dataset. Where available, HLA class I and class II types were obtained from metadata supplied by the sample provider rather than from assay-based typing. Samples were obtained from the ongoing ImmuneRACE study (first 160 participants) and from over 1,000 subjects provided by 6 global collaborators.

TCRbeta CDR3 regions were amplified from genomic DNA by means of the immunoSEQ Assay, a bias-controlled multiplex PCR. Per the source publication's procedure: The number of nucleated cells in each sample was estimated by amplification of reference gene primers within the assay. To quantify the absolute abundance of each unique TCRbeta CDR3 rearrangement, sequence reads were collapsed and filtered. For each sample, productive Simpson clonality was calculated as the square root of Simpson's diversity index across productive rearrangements. Imported from immuneACCESS, the table was reduced by TCRdb to in-frame sequences with V and J called. These copies leave out some clones; in studies compared against another copy, an unresolved V gene accounts for under half, and the cause of the remainder is not known. The V and J calls and clone size come from that table; D and trimming were worked out from the DNA. Here the sample has 300,000 or so clones; 85% to 90% occur a single time. Of the sample, under 3% falls within the top ten clones.

The research as a whole found: The amount of clinical and demographic metadata varied by source and participant and was provided uncurated.

In Seattle, one collaborating source enrolled patients while the infection was active and tracked those patients longitudinally over the course of disease. Collaborating institutions collected whole blood in K2EDTA tubes following their own protocols. Collaborator samples were shipped for TCRbeta analysis as frozen whole blood, isolated PBMCs, or DNA extracted from either sample type. As concerns this clone: Its antigen is unknown. No qualities accompany the bases; no much larger clone lies one base away.

For this chain, trimming is 6 bases at the V end and 1 base at the J end, and the number of junction bases without a gene match is 20. For CDR1 and CDR2, the germline V gene lists KGHSH and LQKENI. There are 19 amino acids in the CDR3, from cysteine to phenylalanine inclusive. The kept DNA is CDR3 alone, 57 bases in frame from the first base. The sample taken for sequencing was peripheral blood. This receptor was obtained from a woman in her twenties or thirties with COVID-19, enrolled during active disease. The chain employs TRBV18 and TRBJ2-7; the junction holds 8 bases that match TRBD1. The CDR3: CASSRPGGQQGMDSYEQYF. The DNA sequence reads TGTGCCAGCTCCCGTCCAGGGGGCCAACAGGGAATGGATTCCTACGAGCAGTACTTC. Where the CDR3 stops, the reference TRBV18 and TRBJ2-7 genes take over; the full variable domain is NAGVMQNPRHLVRRRGQEARLRCSPMKGHSHVYWYRQLPEEGLKFMVYLQKENIIDESGMPKERFSAEFPKEGPSILRIQQVVRGDSAAYFCASSRPGGQQGMDSYEQYFGPGTRLTVT.